The entry below describes one T cell receptor beta chain. The sample is drawn from a study of blood T cell repertoires in COVID-19. On the study more broadly: COVID-19 samples collected from the United States, Italy and Spain covered acute and convalescent phases. From T cells, B-cell-depleted T cells, or PBMCs came the material, which was cDNA or gDNA.

Per the authors' pipeline: Reference gene primer amplification in the assay estimated nucleated cell counts. TCRdb's table, derived via immunoSEQ multiplex PCR, lists solely in-frame clones and lacks some. V, J and clone size reflect that table, while D and trimming were determined from the DNA. The profile shows 120,000 to 150,000 clones, 88% of them singletons. V was trimmed by 4 bases and J by 4 bases, leaving 10 bases between them. The CDR3 covers 13 residues. The germline gives CDR1 MRHNA, CDR2 SNTAGT. Sequences were obtained from peripheral blood. The chain uses TRBV6-4 and TRBJ1-2; D perhaps matches TRBD1 (6 bases). This TCR was sampled from a man aged 60-69 years with active or convalescent COVID-19. CDR3 nucleotides: TGTGCCAGCAGTGTAACAGGGTTCTATGGCTACACCTTC. It encodes CASSVTGFYGYTF.